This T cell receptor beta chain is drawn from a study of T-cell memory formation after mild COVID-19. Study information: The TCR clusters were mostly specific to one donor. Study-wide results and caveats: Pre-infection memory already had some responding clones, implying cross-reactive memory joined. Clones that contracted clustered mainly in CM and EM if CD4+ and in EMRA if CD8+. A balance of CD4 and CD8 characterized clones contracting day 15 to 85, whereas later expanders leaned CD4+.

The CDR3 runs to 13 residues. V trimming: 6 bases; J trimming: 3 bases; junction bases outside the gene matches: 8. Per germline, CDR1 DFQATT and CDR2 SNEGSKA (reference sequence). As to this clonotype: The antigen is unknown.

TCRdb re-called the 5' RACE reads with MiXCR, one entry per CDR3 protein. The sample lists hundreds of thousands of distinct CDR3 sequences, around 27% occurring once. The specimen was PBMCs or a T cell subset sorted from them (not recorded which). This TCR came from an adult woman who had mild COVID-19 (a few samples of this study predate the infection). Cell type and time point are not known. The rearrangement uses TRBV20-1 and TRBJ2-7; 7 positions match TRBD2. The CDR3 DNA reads TGCAGTGCCCTCCAGGGAGGGCTCTACGAGCAGTACTTC. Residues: CSALQGGLYEQYF.